The present T cell receptor (beta chain) was sequenced within a study of cytomegalovirus exposure and HLA in healthy donors. This CDR3 has 15 residues. Losses at the gene ends were 3 bases for V and 8 bases for J; bases not matched to a gene: 10. The germline CDR1 and CDR2 sequences are MGHDK and SYGVNS. The primer mix had 60 Vbeta and 13 Jbeta primers. The protocol was immunoSEQ multiplex PCR, while the TCRdb copy is restricted to in-frame clones and leaves out a portion. Among approximately 160,000 clones listed, less than 90% were seen once. This receptor was identified in a woman aged 50 to 65 in good health and CMV-seropositive. The chain uses TRBV25-1 and TRBJ1-2; TRBD1 agrees at 9 bases. Sequenced: PBMCs. As DNA, the CDR3 is TGTGCCAGCAGTGAGTGGGACAGGGAGGGGATCGGCTACACCTTC. Translated: CASSEWDREGIGYTF.